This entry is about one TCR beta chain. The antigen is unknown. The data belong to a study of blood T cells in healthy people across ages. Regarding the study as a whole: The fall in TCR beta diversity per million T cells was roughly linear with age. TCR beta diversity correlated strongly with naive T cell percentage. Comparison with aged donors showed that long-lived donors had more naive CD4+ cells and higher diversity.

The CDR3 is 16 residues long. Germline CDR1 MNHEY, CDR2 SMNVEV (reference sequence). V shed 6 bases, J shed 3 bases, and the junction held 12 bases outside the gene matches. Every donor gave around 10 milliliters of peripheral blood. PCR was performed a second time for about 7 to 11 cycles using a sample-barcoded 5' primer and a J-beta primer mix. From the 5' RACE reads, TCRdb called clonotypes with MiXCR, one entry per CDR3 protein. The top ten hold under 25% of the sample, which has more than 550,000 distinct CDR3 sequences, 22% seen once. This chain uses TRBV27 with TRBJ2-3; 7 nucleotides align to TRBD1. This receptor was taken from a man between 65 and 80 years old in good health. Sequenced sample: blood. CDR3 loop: CASRARTGFETDTQYF. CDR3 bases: TGTGCCAGCAGAGCCCGGACAGGTTTTGAGACAGATACGCAGTATTTT.